This TCR beta chain was retrieved from a study of graft-versus-host responses after intestinal transplantation (dated by TCRdb to about 2021). Turning to the overall study: The transplants that recipients received were multivisceral, liver-intestinal, or isolated intestinal. All recipients received anti-thymocyte globulin induction followed by maintenance tacrolimus and steroids for about three years. After intestinal transplantation, graft-versus-host and host-versus-graft alloreactive T cell clones were followed in the graft, circulation and bone marrow using bulk TCR-beta CDR3 sequencing. To identify alloreactive clones, pre-transplant mixed lymphocyte reaction products were sequenced and then compared with unstimulated pre-transplant donor and recipient T cells. The cohort enrolled about two dozen intestinal transplant recipients including one retransplant, and a few patients lacking pretransplant specimens were excluded. A peak of at least 4% donor T cells among recipient peripheral blood mononuclear cells was the definition used for donor T cell macrochimerism. Rather than being sequenced by the commercial service, samples from a few later patients were sequenced in-house on an Illumina MiSeq and processed with MiXCR.

The library was built by means of the immunoSEQ multiplex PCR assay. For most patients, genomic DNA was isolated with the Qiagen DNeasy Blood and Tissue Kit and sent frozen to Adaptive Biotechnologies for TCR sequencing. Adaptive Biotechnologies carried out high-throughput TCR-beta CDR3 sequencing of genomic DNA for most patients. The study's processing was this. TCR sequencing data for around 19 patients were retrieved from Adaptive's ImmunoSEQ software; three other patients were processed with MiXCR and VDJtools. To correct CD4 versus CD8 sorting errors, any sequence found in both subsets at a frequency ratio below 5:1 was removed. CDR3 nucleotide sequences shared between donor and recipient were removed because the origin of such sequences could not be assigned. Alloreactive clones required at least 2-fold expansion over unstimulated cells and minimum CFSE-low frequency of 0.002% (template counts) or 0.001% (read counts). A clone was considered mappable if detected in the sequenced pre-transplant spleen, lymph node, or MLR CFSE-low populations of the donor or recipient. The cumulative frequency of alloreactive clones was calculated as a percentage of all sequences, weighted by copy number. The source is immuneACCESS, and TCRdb retained only in-frame sequences with V and J called. Part of the clones is not carried over; for the studies checked, unresolved V genes explain less than half of this, and the remainder is unexplained. The V and J calls and clone size come from that table; D and trimming were worked out from the DNA. In this sample the table shows 80,000 to 100,000 clones, 85% to 95% of which occur a single time. The ten largest account for about 0.072% of the sample.

Summary of the overall study and its limitations: GvH clones were detected in recipient bone marrow, and some of these GvH clones were observed earlier in ileal mucosa or blood, consistent with an intestinal mucosal origin. High GvH to HvG T cell clonal ratios were observed in the allografts of patients with donor T cell macrochimerism. Peak levels of circulating GvH clones were associated with declines in HvG clones early after transplant. The conclusions were limited by the relatively low number and heterogeneity of the intestinal transplant patients.

V was cut back by 2 bases and J by 1 base, leaving a gap of 12 bases between them. The CDR3, from cysteine to phenylalanine, totals 15 residues. CDR3 DNA only is kept here, 45 bases in frame from base 1. CDR1 and CDR2, looked up from the germline V gene, are MGHRA and YSYEKL. What this sample's time point label stands for: cells obtained before transplantation from donor or recipient. CD3+CD4+ and CD3+CD8+ populations were FACS-sorted from unstimulated pre-transplant donor and recipient cells taken from spleen or lymph nodes. In its sample, this clone was seen a few times. It has no known antigen specificity. No per-base quality is available; no much larger clone lies one base away.

The source is a human donor who was the organ donor for an intestinal transplant. The chain was built from TRBV4-1 and TRBJ2-7; D gene: possibly TRBD2, on 5 matching bases. Sequencing was performed on unstimulated CD8+ T cells sorted from spleen or lymph node cells, taken before transplant. The nucleotide sequence reads TGCGCCAGCAGCCAAAAAGCGGCCAAGTCCTACGAGCAGTACTTC. This gives the protein CASSQKAAKSYEQYF.